This T cell receptor (beta chain) came from a study of breast tumors, draining lymph nodes, adjacent tissues. Each CDR3 protein gets one entry after TCRdb re-called the multiplex PCR reads with MiXCR. In the table there are around 250,000 distinct CDR3 sequences, under 40% of which are singletons. Regarding the study as a whole: Luminal-like breast cancer showed significantly higher tumor–nontumor repertoire similarity than basal-like. Data fit most tumor T cells coming from lymph node, expanding in tumor. The lymph node origin of tumor T cells was framed as consistent with a hypothesis, not demonstrated. Compared with lymph nodes, tumors were less diverse; compared with nontumor tissue, more.

The lymph nodes were axillary draining lymph nodes from breast cancer patients. This clonotype was detected many times. No antigen is known for it. The CDR3 contains 14 residues. The V and J ends lost 5 bases and 5 bases respectively, with 15 bases between them. Per germline, CDR1 SGHVS and CDR2 FQNEAQ. The chain combines TRBV7-8 with TRBJ2-5, with D unclear. This TCR came from a female donor with breast cancer. Some clones in this sample may be carry-over from other donors' samples. Sequenced input: axillary lymph node tissue. CDR3 coding DNA: TGTGCCAGCAGCCAAGGGTCAGTTTTGGAGACCCAGTACTTC. Its translation is CASSQGSVLETQYF.